The 16 T cell receptor beta chains below all came from one sample that was sequenced in a study of blood T cell repertoires in COVID-19. Assay used: immunoSEQ multiplex PCR; TCRdb lists only in-frame clones, some missing. This sample has 180,000 or so clones, with approximately 80% found just once. The source material was peripheral blood. The receptor set was obtained from a man aged 50 to 60 who had recovered from COVID-19.

The V call is TRBV7-3, the J call TRBJ2-6, with a tentative D call TRBD1 (6 bases). The V and J ends lost 4 bases and 2 bases respectively, with 9 bases between them. There are 15 residues in the CDR3. From germline, CDR1 is SGHTA and CDR2 FQGTGA. This CDR3 is CASSSRGPGANVLTF. The CDR3 DNA follows: TGTGCCAGCAGCTCCAGGGGTCCTGGGGCCAACGTCCTGACTTTC.

The CDR3 spells CASSQDSSGANVLTF. CDR3 in DNA: TGTGCCAGCAGCCAAGACAGCTCTGGGGCCAACGTCCTGACTTTC. This chain uses TRBV16 with TRBJ2-6; weak D call: TRBD1 (5 bases). The V and J ends lost 2 bases and 0 bases respectively, with 5 bases between them. The CDR3 is 15 amino acids. From germline, CDR1 is KGHSY and CDR2 FQNENV.

The chain is built from TRBV4-2 and TRBJ1-1; D possibly corresponds to TRBD1 (6 bases). CDR3 size: 15 residues. Germline CDR1 reads LGHNA; CDR2 reads YNFKEQ. V was clipped by 0 bases and J by 3 bases, with 11 bases between them. The CDR3 loop is CASSQDWAGDTEAFF. The CDR3 nucleotides are TGTGCCAGCAGCCAAGATTGGGCAGGGGACACTGAAGCTTTCTTT.

The rearrangement uses TRBV5-6 and TRBJ1-3; TRBD1 agrees at 7 bases. V lost 3 bases to trimming and J lost 4 bases; unmatched junction nucleotides: 4. From germline, CDR1 is SGHDT and CDR2 YYEEEE. The CDR3 runs to 14 residues. CDR3 nucleotide sequence: TGTGCCAGCAGCTGGGGACAGTCCGGAAACACCATATATTTT. Translating gives CASSWGQSGNTIYF.

V usage is TRBV15 and J usage is TRBJ1-5; D is perhaps TRBD1 (6 bases). This CDR3 contains 14 residues. Per the germline V gene, CDR1 is LNHNV and CDR2 is YYDKDF (reference sequence). The V end was cut by 2 bases, the J end by 6 bases, with 11 bases between. In DNA form, the CDR3 reads TGTGCCACCAGCAGACAGGGGAGTCGTCAGCCCCAGCATTTT. Amino acids: CATSRQGSRQPQHF.

The rearrangement joins TRBV5-4 to TRBJ2-5; 12 nucleotides match TRBD2. V was pared by 0 bases and J by 5 bases, with 5 bases of the junction left unmatched. CDR3 length equals 16 residues. Germline V CDR1 and CDR2: SGHNT, YYREEE (reference sequence). This chain's CDR3 is CASSLGLAGEWETQYF. CDR3 DNA sequence: TGTGCCAGCAGCTTGGGACTAGCGGGAGAGTGGGAGACCCAGTACTTC.

The chain joins TRBV28 to TRBJ1-4; TRBD1 matches 7 bases. This CDR3 spans 17 amino acids. Germline V gene lookup returns CDR1 MDHEN and CDR2 SYDVKM. J gave up 2 bases and V 7 bases, and 13 bases lay outside the gene matches. The CDR3 here is CASTSGGGLGTNEKLFF. Here the CDR3 DNA reads TGTGCCAGCACCTCAGGGGGTGGGTTGGGGACTAATGAAAAACTGTTTTTT.

The rearrangement uses TRBV6-2 or TRBV6-3 and TRBJ2-1; TRBD2 aligns across 10 bases. The V gene's germline CDR1 is MNHEY and CDR2 SVGEGT. The V segment lost 6 bases and the J segment 8 bases; nucleotides outside the gene matches: 7. The CDR3 sequence is 14 residues long. CDR3 residues: CASSWTSGFDEQFF. CDR3 nucleotides: TGTGCCAGCAGCTGGACTAGCGGCTTTGATGAGCAGTTCTTC.

This chain uses TRBV7-3 with TRBJ2-3, with a tentative D call TRBD1 (5 bases). This CDR3 is built from 14 residues. V was shortened by 5 bases and J by 5 bases, with 14 bases between the two germline ends. Germline assignment: CDR1 SGHTA and CDR2 FQGTGA. CDR3 region: CASSPITGLDTQYF. CDR3 in DNA: TGTGCCAGCAGCCCAATTACAGGTCTAGATACGCAGTATTTT.

V gene TRBV28 combines with J gene TRBJ2-7, with TRBD1 identical over 7 bases. The CDR3 sequence is 12 residues long. The germline CDR1 and CDR2 sequences are MDHEN and SYDVKM. Trimming at V came to 2 bases and at J to 5 bases, leaving 0 bases not matched to a gene. In DNA form, the CDR3 reads TGTGCCAGCAGTTTAGGACAGGACGAGCAGTACTTC. Translation: CASSLGQDEQYF.

V and J are TRBV6-5 and TRBJ2-3; D possibly corresponds to TRBD1 (6 bases). V was clipped by 5 bases and J by 1 base, with 13 bases between them. Germline V gives CDR1 MNHEY, CDR2 SVGAGI. The CDR3 runs to 15 residues. The chain's CDR3 is CASSQQGVGTDTQYF. The CDR3 bases are TGTGCCAGCAGTCAACAGGGAGTGGGCACAGATACGCAGTATTTT.

This clone was observed once. V usage is TRBV19 and J usage is TRBJ1-5; TRBD1 aligns across 7 bases. The junction had 6 bases not matched to a gene; V was cut back by 7 bases and J by 0 bases. Germline V gives CDR1 LNHDA, CDR2 SQIVND (reference sequence). The CDR3 runs 15 residues. The CDR3 nucleotides are TGTGCCAGTATTGAAGGGGGCAGTAGCAATCAGCCCCAGCATTTT. This encodes CASIEGGSSNQPQHF.

The chain employs TRBV7-3 and TRBJ2-3; 14 bases are a match to TRBD2. The CDR3 has 16 residues. Germline CDR1 reads SGHTA; CDR2 reads FQGTGA. Germline trimming cut 2 bases from V and 5 bases from J; bases unmatched to any gene: 3. CDR3 in amino acids: CASSLPGTSGGDTQYF. In DNA, the CDR3 is TGTGCCAGCAGCTTACCCGGGACTAGCGGGGGAGATACGCAGTATTTT.

The chain joins TRBV11-2 to TRBJ2-5; TRBD1 might be the D (5 bases). CDR1 is SGHAT and CDR2 is FQNNGV in the germline V gene. The V end was cut by 1 base, the J end by 3 bases, with 12 bases between. The CDR3 contains 15 residues. The CDR3 sequence is CASSLAGMAEETQYF. The CDR3 DNA reads as TGTGCCAGCAGCTTAGCAGGGATGGCGGAAGAGACCCAGTACTTC.

The chain joins TRBV11-3 to TRBJ2-1; the match to TRBD2 covers 14 bases. V lost 5 bases, J lost 9 bases, and 6 bases stayed unmatched. The CDR3 extends over 15 amino acids. Germline V gives CDR1 SGHNT, CDR2 YENEEA. CDR3 DNA sequence: TGTGCCAGCAGCGCGGGGACTAGCGGGAGCATTGAGCAGTTCTTC. This encodes CASSAGTSGSIEQFF.

This chain connects TRBV4-1 to TRBJ2-7, with a tentative D call TRBD1 (6 bases). Germline values: CDR1 MGHRA, CDR2 YSYEKL. The CDR3 has 16 residues. V gave up 1 base and J gave up 4 bases, with 17 bases separating them. CDR3 DNA: TGCGCCAGCAGCCAAGGATTGGGCGCAGGGGAATACGAGCAGTACTTC. As protein: CASSQGLGAGEYEQYF.